These T cell receptor beta chains were read from a single sample in a study of shared clonotypes between healthy human individuals. Using immunoSEQ multiplex PCR, the repertoire was profiled, and TCRdb retains in-frame clones only, with some absent. The sample yields some 1 million clones, about 80% seen once. Sequences were obtained from memory CD4+ T cells sorted from blood. These receptors were collected from a young man in good health. Each CDR3 is given with its conserved first and last residue. A D gene is named only where the DNA matches it firmly. Clone size is given for some rows only: seen once, a few or many times, or a class if the clone is expanded.

j_call cdr3_length d_call clone_size v_call cdr3_nt cdr3_aa
TRBJ2-2 15 TRBD1 . TRBV28 TGTGCCAGCAAACGAGGACAGGCGAACACCGGGGAGCTGTTTTTT CASKRGQANTGELFF
TRBJ2-1 13 . . TRBV7-2 TGTGCCAGCAGCTTAGAAGGGGCGGGTGAGCAGTTCTTC CASSLEGAGEQFF
TRBJ2-2 14 TRBD1 . TRBV10-3 TGTGCCATCACGGACAGGGGAAACACCGGGGAGCTGTTTTTT CAITDRGNTGELFF
TRBJ1-5 17 TRBD1 . TRBV5-8 TGTGCCAGCAGCTGGACTCGACTTACAGGGGTCTCTCAGCCCCAGCATTTT CASSWTRLTGVSQPQHF
TRBJ1-2 12 . . TRBV11-2 TGTGCCAGCAGTGTCCCCCTTGAGGGCTACACCTTC CASSVPLEGYTF
TRBJ2-5 15 . . TRBV18 TGTGCCAGCTCACCACCGGGCAGGGCCTTGGAGACCCAGTACTTC CASSPPGRALETQYF
TRBJ2-1 16 . . TRBV7-2 TGTGCCAGCAGCCTCGACCCCCCAGGCTCCTACAATGAGCAGTTCTTC CASSLDPPGSYNEQFF
TRBJ1-6 16 . few TRBV6-5 TGTGCCAGCAGTTCGACCAGGAGCTCCTATAATTCACCCCTCCACTTT CASSSTRSSYNSPLHF
TRBJ2-2 15 TRBD1 . TRBV7-2 TGTGCCAGCAGCTCGAAAGGGGGCATTGACGGGGAGCTGTTTTTT CASSSKGGIDGELFF
TRBJ2-6 15 . . TRBV6-6 TGTGCCAGCAGTTACTCCCCTTCTGGGGCCAACGTCCTGACTTTC CASSYSPSGANVLTF
TRBJ1-6 15 . . TRBV4-3 TGCGCCAGCAGCCAAGATAGAGGGTCAAATTCACCCCTCCACTTT CASSQDRGSNSPLHF
TRBJ2-7 17 TRBD2 . TRBV19 TGTGCCAGTAGTATAGCCCTTGGCGGCGGGAGCTCCTACGAGCAGTACTTC CASSIALGGGSSYEQYF
TRBJ2-5 15 . . TRBV6-1 TGTGCCACCTTATTCGCTGTTGGCTGGCAAGAGACCCAGTACTTC CATLFAVGWQETQYF
TRBJ1-5 15 . . TRBV5-1 TGCGCCAGCAGCTTGGGTTCCAGCGGCAATCAGCCCCAGCATTTT CASSLGSSGNQPQHF
TRBJ1-4 12 . . TRBV30 TGTGCCTGGAATCTGAAAGATGAAAAACTGTTTTTT CAWNLKDEKLFF
TRBJ1-5 15 TRBD1 . TRBV19 TGTGCCAGTAGTATGAGGACAGGGGGCTATCAGCCCCAGCATTTT CASSMRTGGYQPQHF
TRBJ2-2 14 . . TRBV27 TGTGCCAGCAGCAACCAACCCGACACCGGGGAGCTGTTTTTT CASSNQPDTGELFF
TRBJ2-1 17 . . TRBV9 TGTGCCAGCAGCCCCTCCATCGCCACGATGTTATACAATGAGCAGTTCTTC CASSPSIATMLYNEQFF
TRBJ2-5 12 TRBD1 . TRBV30 TGTGCCTCCGACAGGGCCCTTGGGACCCAGTACTTC CASDRALGTQYF
TRBJ2-7 16 . . TRBV27 TGTGCCAGCACCCAAAAAAGAAGTCAGGGTTTTATCGAGCAGTACTTC CASTQKRSQGFIEQYF
TRBJ1-5 14 TRBD1 . TRBV11-2 TGTGCCAGCAGCTTTATGGGACAGGGTCAGCCCCAGCATTTT CASSFMGQGQPQHF
TRBJ1-2 15 . . TRBV4-1 TGCGCCACACAACGGTGGGACAATGGAGACTATGGCTACACCTTC CATQRWDNGDYGYTF
TRBJ1-2 12 . . TRBV5-1 TGCGCCAGCAGCTTGGAAAGTTATGGCTACACCTTC CASSLESYGYTF
TRBJ2-6 15 . . TRBV4-1 TGCGCCAGCAGCCAAGCGGGGTCTGGGGCCAACGTCCTGACTTTC CASSQAGSGANVLTF
TRBJ2-3 15 TRBD2 . TRBV4-2 TGTGCCAGCAGCCAGATAGCGGGGGGTACAGATACGCAGTATTTT CASSQIAGGTDTQYF
TRBJ1-1 12 . . TRBV30 TGTGCCTGGAGTCAAATGAACACTGAAGCTTTCTTT CAWSQMNTEAFF
TRBJ2-5 13 . . TRBV4-3 TGCGCCAGCAGCCAAGGGGAAGCGGAGACCCAGTACTTC CASSQGEAETQYF
TRBJ2-1 14 . . TRBV28 TGTGCCAGCAGCCGCGGCCAAAACGGGGATGAGCAGTTCTTC CASSRGQNGDEQFF
TRBJ2-6 16 . . TRBV30 TGTGCCTGGACCGAAAGTAGGAGCTCTGGGGCCAACGTCCTGACTTTC CAWTESRSSGANVLTF
TRBJ1-6 14 . many TRBV9 TGTGCCAGCAGAGGCGGGCCTGACAATTCACCCCTCCACTTT CASRGGPDNSPLHF
TRBJ1-6 14 . . TRBV6-4 TGTGCCAGCAGTGATCAGGGAAGGGGTTCACCCCTCCACTTT CASSDQGRGSPLHF
TRBJ2-3 14 . many TRBV28 TGTGCCAGCAGGCCGGGCGGGGGCCCAGATACGCAGTATTTT CASRPGGGPDTQYF
TRBJ2-1 15 TRBD2 . TRBV18 TGTGCCAGCTCACCTGGACTAGCGGGAGAGGGGGAGCAGTTCTTC CASSPGLAGEGEQFF
TRBJ2-1 15 . . TRBV19 TGTGCCAGTAGTCTAGGGTTTGGGTCCTACAATGAGCAGTTCTTC CASSLGFGSYNEQFF
TRBJ2-3 15 . few TRBV4-3 TGCGCCAGCAGCCAAGAACTGGACAGAGCAGATACGCAGTATTTT CASSQELDRADTQYF
TRBJ2-3 17 TRBD2 . TRBV11-2 TGTGCCAGCAGCTTCAAAGGACTAGCGGCTAGCACAGATACGCAGTATTTT CASSFKGLAASTDTQYF
TRBJ2-7 15 . . TRBV11-2 TGTGCCAGCAGCCCTCTGGCAGGCGAAAACTACGAGCAGTACTTC CASSPLAGENYEQYF
TRBJ1-6 13 . few TRBV6-1 TGTGCCAGCAGTGAAAGCAGGGGATCACCCCTCCACTTT CASSESRGSPLHF
TRBJ2-1 16 TRBD2 . TRBV7-2 TGTGCCAGCAGCTTTGGTAGCGGGACAACCTACAATGAGCAGTTCTTC CASSFGSGTTYNEQFF
TRBJ2-2 15 . . TRBV7-6 TGTGCCAGCAGCCCCACCCGGTCGGACACCGGGGAGCTGTTTTTT CASSPTRSDTGELFF
TRBJ2-6 17 TRBD2 few TRBV7-8 TGTGCCAGCAGCCTACTAGCGGGGGACTCTGGGGCCAACGTCCTGACTTTC CASSLLAGDSGANVLTF
TRBJ1-1 15 . . TRBV5-4 TGTGCCAGCAGCTTGTGGATCTCAGCGAACACTGAAGCTTTCTTT CASSLWISANTEAFF
TRBJ2-5 13 . . TRBV19 TGTGCCAGTAGTTTACAATACGGGGAGACCCAGTACTTC CASSLQYGETQYF
TRBJ1-3 15 TRBD1 . TRBV5-1 TGCGCCAGCAGGGAAATCCCGGGACAGGGAAACACCATATATTTT CASREIPGQGNTIYF
TRBJ2-5 14 . . TRBV10-3 TGTGCCATCAGTGAGCCGACAGGCCAAGAGACCCAGTACTTC CAISEPTGQETQYF
TRBJ2-3 15 TRBD2 . TRBV27 TGTGCCAGCAGTTCCGTAGCGGGGGGTACAGATACGCAGTATTTT CASSSVAGGTDTQYF
TRBJ2-5 17 TRBD2 . TRBV12-5 TGTGCTAGTGCCCTGGGACTAGCGGGCCGGGGAAAAGAGACCCAGTACTTC CASALGLAGRGKETQYF
TRBJ1-2 12 TRBD1 many TRBV29-1 TGCAGCGTTGTTACAGGGGGAGCTGGCTACACCTTC CSVVTGGAGYTF
TRBJ2-2 14 . . TRBV5-1 TGCGCCAGCAGCCAGCAGGTAGCCGCCGGGGAGCTGTTTTTT CASSQQVAAGELFF
TRBJ2-1 13 TRBD2 once TRBV7-9 TGTGCCAGCAGCTTACTAGCGGGGAGTGAGCAGTTCTTC CASSLLAGSEQFF
TRBJ2-1 15 . . TRBV25-1 TGTGCCAGCAGTGCCGTGAGAGCTGTTGACAATGAGCAGTTCTTC CASSAVRAVDNEQFF